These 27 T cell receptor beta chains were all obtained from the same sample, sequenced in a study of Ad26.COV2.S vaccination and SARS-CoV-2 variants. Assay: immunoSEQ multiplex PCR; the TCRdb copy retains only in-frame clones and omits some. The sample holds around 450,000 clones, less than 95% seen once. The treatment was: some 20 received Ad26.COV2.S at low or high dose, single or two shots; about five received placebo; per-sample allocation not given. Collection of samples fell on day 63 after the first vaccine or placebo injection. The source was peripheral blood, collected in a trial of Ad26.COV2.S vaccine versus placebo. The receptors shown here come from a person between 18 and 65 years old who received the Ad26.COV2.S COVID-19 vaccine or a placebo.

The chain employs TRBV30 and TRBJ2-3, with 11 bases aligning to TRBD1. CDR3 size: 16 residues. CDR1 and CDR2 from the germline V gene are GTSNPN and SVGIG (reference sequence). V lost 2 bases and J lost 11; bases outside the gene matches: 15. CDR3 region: CAWSLGRTGGRNRQYF. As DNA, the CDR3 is TGTGCCTGGAGTTTGGGGCGGACAGGGGGCCGCAATCGGCAGTATTTT.

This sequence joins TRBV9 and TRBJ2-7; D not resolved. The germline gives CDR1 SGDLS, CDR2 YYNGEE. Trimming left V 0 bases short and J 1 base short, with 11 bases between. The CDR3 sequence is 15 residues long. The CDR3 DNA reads TGTGCCAGCAGCGTAGACCCGAATCCATCCTACGAGCAGTACTTC. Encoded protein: CASSVDPNPSYEQYF.

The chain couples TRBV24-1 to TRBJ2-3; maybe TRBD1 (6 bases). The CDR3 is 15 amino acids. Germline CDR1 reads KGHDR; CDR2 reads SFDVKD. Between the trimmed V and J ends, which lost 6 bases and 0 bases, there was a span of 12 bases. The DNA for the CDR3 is TGTGCCACCAGTAACAGGGATTCTAGCACAGATACGCAGTATTTT. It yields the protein CATSNRDSSTDTQYF.

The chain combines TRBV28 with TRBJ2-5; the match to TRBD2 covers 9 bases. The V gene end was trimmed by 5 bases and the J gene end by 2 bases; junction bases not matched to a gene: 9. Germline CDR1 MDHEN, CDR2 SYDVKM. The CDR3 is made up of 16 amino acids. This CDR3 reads CASSLPPGLAQETQYF. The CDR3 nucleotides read TGTGCCAGCAGTCTCCCACCCGGACTAGCGCAAGAGACCCAGTACTTC.

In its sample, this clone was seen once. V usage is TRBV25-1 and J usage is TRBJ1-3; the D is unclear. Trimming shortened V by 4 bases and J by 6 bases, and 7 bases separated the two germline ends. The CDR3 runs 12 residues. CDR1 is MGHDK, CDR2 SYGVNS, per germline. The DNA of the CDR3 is TGTGCCAGCAGTGGGAGATTAAACACCATATATTTT. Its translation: CASSGRLNTIYF.

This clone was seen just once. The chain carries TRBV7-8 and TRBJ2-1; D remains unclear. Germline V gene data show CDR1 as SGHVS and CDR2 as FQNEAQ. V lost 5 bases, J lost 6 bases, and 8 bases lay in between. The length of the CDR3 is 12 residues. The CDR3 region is CASSQSSNEQFF. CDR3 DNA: TGTGCCAGCAGCCAATCAAGCAATGAGCAGTTCTTC.

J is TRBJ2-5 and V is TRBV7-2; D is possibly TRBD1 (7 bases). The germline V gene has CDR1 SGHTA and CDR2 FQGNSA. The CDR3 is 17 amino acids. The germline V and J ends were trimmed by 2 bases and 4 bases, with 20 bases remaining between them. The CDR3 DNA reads TGTGCCAGCAGCTTAATTGGCGGAGGGGGCATTGGAGAGACCCAGTACTTC. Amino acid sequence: CASSLIGGGGIGETQYF.

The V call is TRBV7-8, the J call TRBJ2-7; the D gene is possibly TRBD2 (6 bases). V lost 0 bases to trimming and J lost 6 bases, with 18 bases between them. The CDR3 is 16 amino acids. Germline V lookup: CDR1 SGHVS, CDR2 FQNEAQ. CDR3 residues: CASSLALGSDSSEQYF. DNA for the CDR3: TGTGCCAGCAGCTTAGCGCTCGGGAGCGACTCGTCCGAGCAGTACTTC.

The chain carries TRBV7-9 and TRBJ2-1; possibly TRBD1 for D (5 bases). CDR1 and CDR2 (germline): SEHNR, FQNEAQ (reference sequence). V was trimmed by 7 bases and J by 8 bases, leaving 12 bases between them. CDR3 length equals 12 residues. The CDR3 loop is CASTWGSHEQFF. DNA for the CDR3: TGTGCCAGCACCTGGGGCAGCCATGAGCAGTTCTTC.

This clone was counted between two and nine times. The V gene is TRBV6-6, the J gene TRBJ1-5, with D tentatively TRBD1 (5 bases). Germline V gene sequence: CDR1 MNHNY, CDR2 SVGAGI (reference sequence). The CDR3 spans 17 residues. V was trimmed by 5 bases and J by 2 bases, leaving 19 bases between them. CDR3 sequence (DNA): TGTGCCAGCAGTCCGCTGTCAGGGCTAATAGGCAATCAGCCCCAGCATTTT. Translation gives CASSPLSGLIGNQPQHF.

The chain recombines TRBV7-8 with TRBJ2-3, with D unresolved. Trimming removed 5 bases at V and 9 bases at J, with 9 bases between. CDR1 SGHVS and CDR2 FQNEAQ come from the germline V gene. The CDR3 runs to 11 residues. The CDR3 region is CASSPKRTQYF. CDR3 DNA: TGTGCCAGCAGCCCGAAACGAACGCAGTATTTT.

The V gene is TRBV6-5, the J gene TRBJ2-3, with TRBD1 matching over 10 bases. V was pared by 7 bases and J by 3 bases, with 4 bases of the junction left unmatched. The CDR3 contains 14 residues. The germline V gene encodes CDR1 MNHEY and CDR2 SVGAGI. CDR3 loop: CASNRDRGTDTQYF. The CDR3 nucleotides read TGTGCCAGCAACCGGGACAGGGGAACAGATACGCAGTATTTT.

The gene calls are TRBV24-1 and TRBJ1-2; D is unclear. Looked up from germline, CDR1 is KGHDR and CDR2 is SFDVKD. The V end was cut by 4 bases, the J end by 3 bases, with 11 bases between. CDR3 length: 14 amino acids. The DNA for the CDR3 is TGTGCCACCAGTGACCCAAGAACCTACTATGGCTACACCTTC. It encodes CATSDPRTYYGYTF.

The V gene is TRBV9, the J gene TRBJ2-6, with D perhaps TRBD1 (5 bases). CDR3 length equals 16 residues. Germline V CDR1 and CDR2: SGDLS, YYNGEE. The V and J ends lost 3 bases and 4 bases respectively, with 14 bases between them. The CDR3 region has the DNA TGTGCCAGCAGCGCCGCCATAGGGGTGGGGGCCAACGTCCTGACTTTC. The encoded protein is CASSAAIGVGANVLTF.

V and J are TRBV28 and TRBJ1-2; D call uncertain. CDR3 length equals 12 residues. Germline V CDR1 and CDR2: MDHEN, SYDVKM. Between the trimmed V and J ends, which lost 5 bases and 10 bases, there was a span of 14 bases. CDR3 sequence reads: CASSPQSLTYTF. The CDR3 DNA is TGTGCCAGCAGTCCCCAAAGCCTCACCTACACCTTC.

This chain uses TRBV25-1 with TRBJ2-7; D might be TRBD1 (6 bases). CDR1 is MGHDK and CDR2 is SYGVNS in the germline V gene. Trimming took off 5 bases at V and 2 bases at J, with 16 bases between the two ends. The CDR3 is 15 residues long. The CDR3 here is CASSPGGPRPYEQYF. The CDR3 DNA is TGTGCCAGCAGTCCTGGGGGCCCCCGGCCCTACGAGCAGTACTTC.

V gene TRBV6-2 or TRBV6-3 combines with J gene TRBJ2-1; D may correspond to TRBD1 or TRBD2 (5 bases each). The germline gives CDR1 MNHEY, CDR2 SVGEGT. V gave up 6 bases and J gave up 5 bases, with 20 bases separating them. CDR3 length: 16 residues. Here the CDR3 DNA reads TGTGCCAGCAGCCCGAGGGGCCAAAGTCTCCACAATGAGCAGTTCTTC. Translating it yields CASSPRGQSLHNEQFF.

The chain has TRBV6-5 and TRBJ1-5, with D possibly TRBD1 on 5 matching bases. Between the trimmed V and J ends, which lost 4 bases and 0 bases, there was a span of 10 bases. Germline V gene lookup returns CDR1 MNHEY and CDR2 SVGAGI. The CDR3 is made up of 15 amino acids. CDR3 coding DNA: TGTGCCAGCAGTTTGTCAGGGAATAGCAATCAGCCCCAGCATTTT. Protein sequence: CASSLSGNSNQPQHF.

In DNA, the CDR3 is TGTGCCTGGAGTGTGGATGGGACAGGGTGGTCACCCCTCCACTTT. Translating it yields CAWSVDGTGWSPLHF. The chain couples TRBV30 to TRBJ1-6; 9 bases are shared with TRBD1. Germline V gives CDR1 GTSNPN, CDR2 SVGIG (reference sequence). The ends lost 0 bases at V and 10 bases at J; junction bases unmatched: 7. This CDR3 contains 15 residues.

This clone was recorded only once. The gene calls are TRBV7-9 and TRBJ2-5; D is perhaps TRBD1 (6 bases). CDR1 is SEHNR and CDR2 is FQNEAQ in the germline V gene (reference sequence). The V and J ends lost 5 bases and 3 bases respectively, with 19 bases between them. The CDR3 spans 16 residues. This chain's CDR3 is CASSPPNWGLEETQYF. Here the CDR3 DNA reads TGTGCCAGCAGCCCCCCCAATTGGGGGCTAGAAGAGACCCAGTACTTC. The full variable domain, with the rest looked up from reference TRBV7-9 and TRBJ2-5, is DTGVSQNPRHKITKRGQNVTFRCDPISEHNRLYWYRQTLGQGPEFLTYFQNEAQLEKSRLLSDRFSAERPKGSFSTLEIQRTEQGDSAMYLCASSPPNWGLEETQYFGPGTRLLVL.

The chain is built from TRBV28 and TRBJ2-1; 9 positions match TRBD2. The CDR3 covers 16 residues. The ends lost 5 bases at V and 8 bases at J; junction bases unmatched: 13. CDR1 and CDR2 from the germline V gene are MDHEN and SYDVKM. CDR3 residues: CASSTTGTSFSDEQFF. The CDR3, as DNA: TGTGCCAGCAGTACTACCGGGACTAGCTTTTCGGATGAGCAGTTCTTC.

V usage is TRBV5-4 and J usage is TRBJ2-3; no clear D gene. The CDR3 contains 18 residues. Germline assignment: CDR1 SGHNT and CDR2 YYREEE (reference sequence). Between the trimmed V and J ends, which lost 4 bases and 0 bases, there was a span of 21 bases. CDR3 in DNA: TGTGCCAGCAGCCCGATCGGTAGCACGGGCCCTAGCACAGATACGCAGTATTTT. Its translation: CASSPIGSTGPSTDTQYF.

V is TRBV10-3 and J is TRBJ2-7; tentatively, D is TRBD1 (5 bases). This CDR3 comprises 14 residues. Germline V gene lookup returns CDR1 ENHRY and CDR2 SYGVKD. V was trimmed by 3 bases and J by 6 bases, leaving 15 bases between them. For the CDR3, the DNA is TGTGCCATCAGTGACGGGCAGGGCAGAAGCGAGCAGTACTTC. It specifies CAISDGQGRSEQYF.

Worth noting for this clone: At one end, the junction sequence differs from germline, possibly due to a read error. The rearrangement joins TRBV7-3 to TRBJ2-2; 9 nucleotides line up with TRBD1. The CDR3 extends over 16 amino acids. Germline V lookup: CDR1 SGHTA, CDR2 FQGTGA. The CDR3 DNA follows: TGTGCCAGCAGCCTAACCTGGGACAGGGTTGTGGGGGAGCTGTTTTTT. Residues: CASSLTWDRVVGELFF.

CDR3 sequence (DNA): TGTGCCAGCAGTGACAAACAGACTAGCGGGGAGATCCATTCGGGGGAGACCCAGTACTTC. This sequence encodes CASSDKQTSGEIHSGETQYF. The chain couples TRBV6-4 to TRBJ2-5, with TRBD2 matching over 11 bases. J lost 5 bases, V lost 2 bases, and 19 bases had no gene match. Germline CDR1 and CDR2: MRHNA and SNTAGT. This CDR3 has 20 residues.

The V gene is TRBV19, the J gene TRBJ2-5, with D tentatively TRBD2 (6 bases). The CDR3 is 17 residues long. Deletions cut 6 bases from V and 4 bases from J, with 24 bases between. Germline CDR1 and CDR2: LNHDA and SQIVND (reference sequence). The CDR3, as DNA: TGTGCCAGTAGCCAAACTGGACTGGGTGGAGGGAGAGAGACCCAGTACTTC. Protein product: CASSQTGLGGGRETQYF.

The CDR3 sequence: CASSQKAGSLTYEQYF. CDR3 DNA: TGCGCCAGCAGCCAAAAAGCGGGCAGTTTAACCTACGAGCAGTACTTC. The rearrangement joins TRBV4-1 to TRBJ2-7, with D possibly TRBD2 on 6 matching bases. Looked up from germline, CDR1 is MGHRA and CDR2 is YSYEKL. This CDR3 is 16 amino acids long. Deletions cut 2 bases from V and 2 bases from J, with 16 bases between.